Given below is one T cell receptor (beta chain) in context. Assay used: immunoSEQ multiplex PCR; TCRdb lists only in-frame clones, some missing. This table holds roughly 83,000 clones, 86% found once. The sample originates from a study of glioma-infiltrating T cells after dendritic cell vaccination. The CDR3 is 19 residues long. Per the germline V gene, CDR1 is MGHRA and CDR2 is YSYEKL. The V end was cut by 0 bases, the J end by 2 bases, with 17 bases between. All glioblastoma patients lacked an isocitrate dehydrogenase mutation. The sample here was blood, taken before dendritic cell vaccination. The chain carries TRBV4-1 and TRBJ1-6; D is perhaps TRBD1 (6 bases). This TCR was sampled from a human donor with glioblastoma. CDR3 coding DNA: TGCGCCAGCAGCCAAGATTCACAGGGAAAAAGGGCCTATAATTCACCCCTCCACTTT. It encodes CASSQDSQGKRAYNSPLHF.